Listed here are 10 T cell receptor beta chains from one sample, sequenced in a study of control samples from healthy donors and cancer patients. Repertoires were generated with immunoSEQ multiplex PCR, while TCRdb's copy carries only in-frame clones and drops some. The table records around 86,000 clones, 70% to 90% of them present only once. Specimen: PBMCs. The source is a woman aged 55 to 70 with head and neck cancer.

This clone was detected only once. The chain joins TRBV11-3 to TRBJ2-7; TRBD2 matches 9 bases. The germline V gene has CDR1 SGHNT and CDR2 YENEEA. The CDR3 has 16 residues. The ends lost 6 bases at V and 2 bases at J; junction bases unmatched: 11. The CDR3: CASSPDSGSPPYEQYF. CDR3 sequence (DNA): TGTGCCAGCAGTCCAGATAGCGGGAGTCCCCCCTACGAGCAGTACTTC.

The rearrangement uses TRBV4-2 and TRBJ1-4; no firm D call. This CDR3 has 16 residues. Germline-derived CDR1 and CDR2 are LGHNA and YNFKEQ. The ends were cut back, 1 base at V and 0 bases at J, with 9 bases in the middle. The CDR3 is CASSQVMVATNEKLFF. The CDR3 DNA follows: TGTGCCAGCAGCCAAGTCATGGTTGCAACTAATGAAAAACTGTTTTTT.

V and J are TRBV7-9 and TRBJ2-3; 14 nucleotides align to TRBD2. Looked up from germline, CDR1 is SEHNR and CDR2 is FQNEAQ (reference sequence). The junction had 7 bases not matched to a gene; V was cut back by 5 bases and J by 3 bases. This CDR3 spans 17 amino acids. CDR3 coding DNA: TGTGCCAGCAGCCAGGGACTAGCGGGAGCGGGAACAGATACGCAGTATTTT. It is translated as CASSQGLAGAGTDTQYF.

The chain's CDR3 is CAWSAGLEQPQHF. CDR3 sequence (DNA): TGTGCCTGGAGTGCAGGGCTGGAGCAGCCCCAGCATTTT. This rearrangement joins TRBV30 to TRBJ1-5; possible D gene TRBD1, 5 bases. This CDR3 comprises 13 residues. V was clipped by 1 base and J by 7 bases, with 11 bases between them. CDR1 is GTSNPN, CDR2 SVGIG, per germline (reference sequence). Based on the CDR3 plus reference TRBV30 and TRBJ1-5, the full variable domain is SQTIHQWPATLVQPVGSPLSLECTVEGTSNPNLYWYRQAAGRGLQLLFYSVGIGQISSEVPQNLSASRPQDRQFILSSKKLLLSDSGFYLCAWSAGLEQPQHFGDGTRLSIL.

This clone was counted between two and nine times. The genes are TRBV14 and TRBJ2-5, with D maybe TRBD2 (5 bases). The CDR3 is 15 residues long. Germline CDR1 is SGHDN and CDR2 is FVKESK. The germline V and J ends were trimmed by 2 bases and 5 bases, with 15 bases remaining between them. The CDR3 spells CASSQRGRAAETQYF. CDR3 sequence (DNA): TGTGCCAGCAGCCAACGGGGAAGAGCAGCGGAGACCCAGTACTTC.

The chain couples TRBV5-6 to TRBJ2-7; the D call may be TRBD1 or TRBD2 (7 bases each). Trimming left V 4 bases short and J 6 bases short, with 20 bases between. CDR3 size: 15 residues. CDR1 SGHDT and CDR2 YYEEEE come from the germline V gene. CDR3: CASSPAGRGQGEQYF. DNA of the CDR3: TGTGCCAGCAGCCCCGCTGGGAGGGGGCAGGGCGAGCAGTACTTC.

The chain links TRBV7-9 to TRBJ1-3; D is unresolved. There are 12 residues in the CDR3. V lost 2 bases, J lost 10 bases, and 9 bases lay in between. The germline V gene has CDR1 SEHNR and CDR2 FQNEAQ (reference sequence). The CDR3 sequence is CASSLPAPTIYF. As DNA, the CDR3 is TGTGCCAGCAGCTTACCCGCCCCAACCATATATTTT.

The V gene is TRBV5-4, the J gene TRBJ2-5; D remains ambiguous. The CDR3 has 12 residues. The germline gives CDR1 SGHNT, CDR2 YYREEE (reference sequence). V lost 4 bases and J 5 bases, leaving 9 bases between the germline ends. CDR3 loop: CASSNLEETQYF. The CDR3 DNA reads TGTGCCAGCAGCAATCTTGAGGAGACCCAGTACTTC.

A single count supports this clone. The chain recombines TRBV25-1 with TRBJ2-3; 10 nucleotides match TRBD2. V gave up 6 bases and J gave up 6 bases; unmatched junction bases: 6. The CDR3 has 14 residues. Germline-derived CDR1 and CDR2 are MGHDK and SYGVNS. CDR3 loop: CASRSSGSSDTQYF. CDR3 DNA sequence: TGTGCCAGCAGATCTAGCGGGAGCTCGGATACGCAGTATTTT.

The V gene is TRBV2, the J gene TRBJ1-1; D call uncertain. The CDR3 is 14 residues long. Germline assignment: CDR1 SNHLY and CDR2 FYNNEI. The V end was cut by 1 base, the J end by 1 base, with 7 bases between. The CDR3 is CASSEEASNTEAFF. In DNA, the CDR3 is TGTGCCAGCAGTGAAGAGGCCTCGAACACTGAAGCTTTCTTT.